A selection of T cell receptor beta chains follows, all from one sample in a study of T cell responses to AZD1222 COVID-19 vaccine. Using immunoSEQ multiplex PCR, the repertoire was profiled, and TCRdb retains in-frame clones only, with some absent. Of 130,000 to 150,000 clones detected, approximately 90% appear once; the ten largest clones hold 5.5%. The specimen was peripheral blood, collected on day 0 of AZD1222 vaccination. The receptors originated from an adult in good health. CDR3s include the opening cysteine and the closing phenylalanine or tryptophan. D genes are given only for firm matches. A clone size is listed for some rows: how often the clone was seen (once, few, many), or a class if it is expanded.

TRBD2	NA	TRBJ2-1	TRBV5-6	CASSLSVREGQIFEQFF	TGTGCCAGCAGCTTGTCCGTGCGGGAGGGCCAAATTTTCGAGCAGTTCTTC
TRBD1	NA	TRBJ1-2	TRBV28	CASSFRDRDYTF	TGTGCCAGCAGTTTCCGGGACAGGGACTACACCTTC
NA	NA	TRBJ2-3	TRBV10-3	CAISASKGSDTQYF	TGTGCCATCAGTGCCTCTAAGGGTTCAGATACGCAGTATTTT
NA	NA	TRBJ2-5	TRBV29-1	CSATGKTLETQYF	TGCAGTGCGACCGGAAAGACCCTAGAGACCCAGTACTTC
TRBD2	NA	TRBJ2-1	TRBV5-1	CASSQRLALSSYNEQFF	TGCGCCAGCAGCCAGAGACTAGCTTTGAGCTCCTACAATGAGCAGTTCTTC
NA	once	TRBJ1-2	TRBV25-1	CASSGFGLRLPGYTF	TGTGCCAGCAGTGGTTTTGGACTCCGGCTCCCTGGCTACACCTTC
TRBD1	NA	TRBJ1-1	TRBV6-5	CASSYTGTGGTEAFF	TGTGCCAGCAGTTACACTGGGACAGGGGGCACTGAAGCTTTCTTT
NA	NA	TRBJ2-1	TRBV19	CASSISFDSSSYNEQFF	TGTGCCAGTAGTATATCGTTCGACAGCAGCTCCTACAATGAGCAGTTCTTC
NA	NA	TRBJ2-2	TRBV25-1	CASSEGPAQLFF	TGTGCCAGCAGTGAGGGCCCCGCGCAGTTGTTTTTT
NA	NA	TRBJ1-3	TRBV7-2	CASSLAGSGRNTIYF	TGTGCCAGCAGCTTAGCCGGGTCTGGACGAAACACCATATATTTT
NA	NA	TRBJ2-3	TRBV7-2	CASNKDLWVTDTQYF	TGTGCCAGCAATAAGGACTTATGGGTCACAGATACGCAGTATTTT
NA	NA	TRBJ1-1	TRBV25-1	CASSLKGMNTEAFF	TGTGCCAGCAGTTTAAAGGGGATGAACACTGAAGCTTTCTTT
NA	NA	TRBJ2-7	TRBV30	CAWSRQSLYEQYF	TGTGCCTGGAGTAGGCAGAGCCTCTACGAGCAGTACTTC
TRBD1	NA	TRBJ1-1	TRBV11-3	CASSVDRGQFTSAFF	TGTGCCAGCAGCGTTGACAGGGGGCAGTTCACTTCGGCTTTCTTT
NA	NA	TRBJ1-2	TRBV7-2	CASSLDGGHAGYTF	TGTGCCAGCAGCTTAGATGGGGGGCATGCCGGCTACACCTTC
TRBD1	once	TRBJ1-2	TRBV24-1	CATSGTGGGNYGYTF	TGTGCCACCAGTGGTACAGGGGGCGGTAACTATGGCTACACCTTC
NA	NA	TRBJ2-1	TRBV6-5	CASSYLPLGREQFF	TGTGCCAGCAGTTACCTCCCGCTAGGACGCGAGCAGTTCTTC
NA	NA	TRBJ1-5	TRBV12-5	CASGLGYGQPQHF	TGTGCTAGTGGTTTGGGGTATGGACAGCCCCAGCATTTT
NA	NA	TRBJ2-7	TRBV27	CASSWGGQDYEQYF	TGTGCCAGCAGTTGGGGGGGGCAGGACTACGAGCAGTACTTC
NA	few	TRBJ1-2	TRBV7-2	CASSLVSDSGGYTF	TGTGCCAGCAGCTTAGTTTCGGACTCAGGTGGCTACACCTTC
NA	NA	TRBJ2-7	TRBV21-1	CASSTRLAGCGTSSYEQYF	TGTGCCAGCAGCACTAGACTGGCAGGGTGCGGGACTAGCTCCTACGAGCAGTACTTC